The 19 T cell receptor beta chains below all came from one sample that was sequenced in a study of human T cells and chemical hapten exposure. TCRdb re-called the RACE reads with MiXCR, one entry per CDR3 protein. The sample lists about 250,000 distinct CDR3 sequences; about 7.7% were seen once. Time point here: pre-sensitization, week 0. Documented treatment: therapeutic diphenylcyclopropenone sensitization with weekly scalp DPC. The specimen was whole blood, collected in connection with sensitization to the hapten diphenylcyclopropenone (DPC). Receptors originate from a man aged 18 to 30 with alopecia areata. Some clones in this sample may be carry-over from other donors' samples.

The chain combines TRBV25-1 with TRBJ2-7, with D uncertain. The germline V gene has CDR1 MGHDK and CDR2 SYGVNS. V shed 2 bases and J shed 5 bases, with 10 bases lying between them. The CDR3 runs 13 residues. Here the CDR3 DNA reads TGTGCCAGCAGTGAAGGACCGGGTGACGAGCAGTACGTC. Protein: CASSEGPGDEQYV.

Ten or more counts support this clonotype. This chain uses TRBV28 with TRBJ2-3; D gene ambiguous. Trimming left V 1 base short and J 2 bases short, with 19 bases between. The CDR3 length is 18 residues. Germline assignment: CDR1 MDHEN and CDR2 SYDVKM. The CDR3 sequence: CASSLSLRGQTYTDTQYF. CDR3 bases: TGTGCCAGCAGTTTATCCCTTCGTGGGCAGACCTACACAGATACGCAGTATTTT.

The chain links TRBV7-8 to TRBJ1-3; the D is unclear. This CDR3 is 15 amino acids long. V was pared by 0 bases and J by 2 bases, with 8 bases between. The germline V gene has CDR1 SGHVS and CDR2 FQNEAQ. CDR3 residues: CASSLAMGPGNTIYF. DNA for the CDR3: TGTGCCAGCAGCTTAGCGATGGGTCCTGGAAACACCATATATTTT.

This clonotype was observed many times. The chain links TRBV7-8 to TRBJ1-1; D gene uncertain. The CDR3 spans 12 residues. Trimming cost V 4 bases and J 4 bases, with 7 bases left between them. Germline V CDR1 and CDR2: SGHVS, FQNEAQ. For the CDR3, the DNA is TGTGCCAGCAGCTCTTTTAGCACTGAAGCTTTCTTT. As protein: CASSSFSTEAFF.

This clonotype was observed many times. The gene calls are TRBV4-3 and TRBJ2-2; D may be TRBD1 (8 bases). Between the trimmed V and J ends, which lost 3 bases and 4 bases, there was a span of 12 bases. The CDR3 length is 15 residues. Germline CDR1 LGHNA, CDR2 YSLEER. CDR3 amino acids: CASSHYRGGTGELFF. The CDR3 nucleotides are TGCGCCAGCAGCCATTACAGGGGGGGCACCGGGGAGCTGTTTTTT.

J is TRBJ1-2 and V is TRBV7-2, with TRBD1 matching 7 bases. After removal of 1 base from V and 1 base from J, the junction contained 9 bases not matched to a gene. Germline assignment: CDR1 SGHTA and CDR2 FQGNSA. CDR3 length equals 17 residues. CDR3 sequence reads: CASSLVSGDRVNYGYTF. CDR3 nucleotide sequence: TGTGCCAGCAGCTTAGTGAGTGGTGACAGGGTTAACTATGGCTACACCTTC.

This clonotype was counted a few times. This chain connects TRBV5-5 to TRBJ2-3; 7 bases are a match to TRBD1. Germline V CDR1 and CDR2: SGHKS, YYEKEE (reference sequence). V was clipped by 2 bases and J by 2 bases; unmatched bases: 8. CDR3 length equals 16 residues. The CDR3 DNA reads as TGTGCCAGCAGCTTCCTACCGGGACAGTTCACAGATACGCAGTATTTT. This encodes CASSFLPGQFTDTQYF.

This sequence joins TRBV27 and TRBJ2-3, with TRBD2 as a possible D gene (5 bases). Trimming cost V 0 bases and J 2 bases, with 12 bases left between them. The CDR3 is 16 residues long. Germline-derived CDR1 and CDR2 are MNHEY and SMNVEV (reference sequence). The CDR3 here is CASSLSPSRFTDTQYF. CDR3 coding DNA: TGTGCCAGCAGTTTATCTCCTAGCAGGTTCACAGATACGCAGTATTTT.

This clonotype was seen repeatedly, ten times or more. The chain uses TRBV4-3 and TRBJ1-6; a possible D gene is TRBD1 (6 bases). Germline V CDR1 and CDR2: LGHNA, YSLEER. Trimming cost V 1 base and J 6 bases, with 16 bases left between them. The CDR3 is 17 amino acids. The CDR3 region is CASSQADLTGLNSPLHF. In nucleotides, the CDR3 is TGCGCCAGCAGCCAAGCCGACTTGACAGGCCTTAATTCACCCCTCCACTTT.

Note on this clonotype: A much bigger clone sits one base away, suggesting this may be a read error. The CDR3 here is CASTQNTEAFF. The CDR3 DNA is TGTGCCAGCACCCAGAACACTGAAGCTTTCTTT. This chain joins TRBV6-2 or TRBV6-3 and TRBJ1-1; D is uncertain. Looked up from germline, CDR1 is MNHEY and CDR2 is SVGEGT. V was trimmed by 7 bases and J by 1 base, leaving 4 bases between them. This CDR3 is built from 11 residues.

This clonotype was seen only a few times. This rearrangement joins TRBV7-9 to TRBJ2-6, with 7 positions matching TRBD1. The germline V gene encodes CDR1 SEHNR and CDR2 FQNEAQ (reference sequence). The CDR3 extends over 14 amino acids. Trimming took 8 bases from V and 0 from J; bases not matched to a gene: 1. Here the CDR3 reads CASDRASGANVLTF. The CDR3 DNA follows: TGTGCCAGCGACAGGGCCTCTGGGGCCAACGTCCTGACTTTC.

This clonotype came up a few times. The CDR3 sequence: CASSFSGDPTEAFF. Here the CDR3 DNA reads TGCGCCAGCAGCTTTTCTGGGGATCCCACTGAAGCTTTCTTT. The chain is built from TRBV5-1 and TRBJ1-1; D is unclear. The germline V gene has CDR1 SGHRS and CDR2 YFSETQ. This CDR3 region has 14 residues. V lost 2 bases, J lost 4 bases, and 12 bases lay in between.

CDR3: CASNRVAGGADGYTF. In DNA, the CDR3 is TGCGCCAGCAACCGAGTAGCAGGGGGCGCTGATGGCTACACCTTC. This chain links TRBV4-3 with TRBJ1-2, with 8 bases identical to TRBD1. The junction had 13 bases not matched to a gene; V was cut back by 7 bases and J by 6 bases. Germline loops: CDR1 LGHNA, CDR2 YSLEER. The CDR3 extends over 15 amino acids.

The chain couples TRBV28 to TRBJ1-4, with D perhaps TRBD1 (5 bases). Germline lookup yields CDR1 MDHEN and CDR2 SYDVKM. The CDR3 has 15 amino acids. Trimming removed 3 bases at V and 5 bases at J, with 13 bases between. The CDR3 region has the DNA TGTGCCAGCAGTTTCCCCGACGGGGGGAATGAAAAACTGTTTTTT. It translates to CASSFPDGGNEKLFF.

This clonotype came up a few times. The DNA for the CDR3 is TGTGCCAGCAGCTTAGTCCGGCGGGGACAGGGAATTAGGCGGCCCGAAAAACTGTTTTTT. Translated: CASSLVRRGQGIRRPEKLFF. The chain has TRBV7-9 and TRBJ1-4, with 9 positions matching TRBD1. This CDR3 has 20 amino acids. Germline values: CDR1 SEHNR, CDR2 FQNEAQ (reference sequence). V lost 1 base, J lost 8 bases, and 20 bases stayed unmatched. Together with reference TRBV7-9 and TRBJ1-4, the CDR3 gives the full variable domain: DTGVSQNPRHKITKRGQNVTFRCDPISEHNRLYWYRQTLGQGPEFLTYFQNEAQLEKSRLLSDRFSAERPKGSFSTLEIQRTEQGDSAMYLCASSLVRRGQGIRRPEKLFFGSGTQLSVL.

This clonotype has more than one count but fewer than ten. This rearrangement joins TRBV6-4 to TRBJ2-1, with TRBD1 matching 10 bases. V gave up 4 bases and J gave up 6 bases; unmatched junction bases: 12. Germline lookup yields CDR1 MRHNA and CDR2 SNTAGT. There are 17 residues in the CDR3. CDR3 loop: CASSATVPGQGPNEQFF. The CDR3 DNA reads TGTGCCAGCAGTGCTACTGTTCCGGGACAGGGGCCCAATGAGCAGTTCTTC.

The table lists this clonotype with a few counts. The CDR3, as DNA: TGTGCCAGCAGTCCCACAGGGGGGCTAGAGACCCAGTACTTC. Its protein product is CASSPTGGLETQYF. The V call is TRBV28, the J call TRBJ2-5; TRBD1 agrees at 8 bases. The V gene's germline CDR1 is MDHEN and CDR2 SYDVKM. V trimming: 5 bases; J trimming: 4 bases; junction bases outside the gene matches: 6. This CDR3 contains 14 residues.

This clonotype has ten or more counts. The chain uses TRBV5-1 and TRBJ1-1; 8 bases line up with TRBD1. This CDR3 is built from 14 residues. The ends lost 6 bases at V and 0 bases at J; junction bases unmatched: 4. Germline V gene sequence: CDR1 SGHRS, CDR2 YFSETQ. CDR3 protein: CASNPTGVNTEAFF. For the CDR3, the DNA is TGCGCCAGCAACCCGACAGGGGTGAACACTGAAGCTTTCTTT.

This clonotype has a handful of counts. V and J are TRBV27 and TRBJ2-2; D is unresolved. The CDR3 totals 14 residues. The V gene's germline CDR1 is MNHEY and CDR2 SMNVEV (reference sequence). The V end lost 2 bases, the J end lost 6 bases, and 10 bases lay between the germline ends. CDR3 residues: CASSLGYESGELFF. In DNA form, the CDR3 reads TGTGCCAGCAGTTTAGGCTACGAATCCGGGGAGCTGTTTTTT.